The 5 T cell receptor beta chains presented below share a single source sample, sequenced in a study of blood T cell repertoires in COVID-19. TCRdb's table, derived via immunoSEQ multiplex PCR, lists solely in-frame clones and lacks some. Altogether tens of thousands of clones are present, about 80% being singletons, with the ten largest covering around 27%. Source material: peripheral blood. These receptor sequences come from a human donor in a cohort sampled during active COVID-19.

This sequence joins TRBV27 and TRBJ2-1; 14 bases line up with TRBD2. This CDR3 comprises 19 residues. The germline gives CDR1 MNHEY, CDR2 SMNVEV (reference sequence). V was pared by 5 bases and J by 3 bases, with 12 bases of the junction left unmatched. The CDR3 protein is CASSPRLAGGTSFYNEQFF. The CDR3 coding sequence is TGTGCCAGCAGTCCCCGACTAGCGGGGGGGACGAGTTTCTACAATGAGCAGTTCTTC.

This chain joins TRBV7-2 and TRBJ2-5; D might be TRBD1 (6 bases). V shed 4 bases and J shed 4 bases, with 16 bases lying between them. This CDR3 spans 15 amino acids. Germline loops: CDR1 SGHTA, CDR2 FQGNSA. As DNA, the CDR3 is TGTGCCAGCAGCTCGGGGACAAGTAGAAGAGAGACCCAGTACTTC. Translating it yields CASSSGTSRRETQYF.

This chain uses TRBV9 with TRBJ2-3; maybe TRBD1 (5 bases). Germline CDR1 reads SGDLS; CDR2 reads YYNGEE. The CDR3 covers 15 residues. Trimming cost V 0 bases and J 5 bases, with 13 bases left between them. The CDR3 nucleotides read TGTGCCAGCAGCGTAGCTGGGCAGGGTGTAGATACGCAGTATTTT. It yields the protein CASSVAGQGVDTQYF.

J is TRBJ1-4 and V is TRBV5-1; possibly TRBD1 for D (5 bases). V was clipped by 0 bases and J by 3 bases, with 9 bases between them. Germline-derived CDR1 and CDR2 are SGHRS and YFSETQ. The CDR3 length is 15 residues. The CDR3 sequence: CASSLGAGPNEKLFF. In DNA form, the CDR3 reads TGCGCCAGCAGCTTGGGTGCAGGGCCTAATGAAAAACTGTTTTTT.

This chain links TRBV4-3 with TRBJ2-3; 7 bases are a match to TRBD2. Unmatched junction bases numbered 8, after V lost 4 bases and J lost 1 base. Germline V gene data show CDR1 as LGHNA and CDR2 as YSLEER. This CDR3 is 16 amino acids long. DNA of the CDR3: TGCGCCAGCAGCCCGCATGTAGCGGGCGGCACAGATACGCAGTATTTT. This gives the protein CASSPHVAGGTDTQYF.